What follows are 18 T cell receptor beta chains derived from one specimen sequenced in a study of monozygotic twins with inflammatory bowel disease. One entry per CDR3 protein, without DNA, is what TCRdb gives after re-calling the 5' RACE reads. Its clone listing holds a few hundred thousand distinct CDR3 sequences. Sequenced material: blood. These receptors came from a human donor with ulcerative colitis or Crohn's disease, or a healthy co-twin of an affected twin (not recorded which).

The chain links TRBV27 to TRBJ2-1; TCRdb indicates TRBD1, and absent DNA this call remains unverified. Germline V gene sequence: CDR1 MNHEY, CDR2 SMNVEV (reference sequence). The CDR3 extends over 15 amino acids. CDR3 protein: CASSLDRGGNLLQFF.

The CDR3: CASYSPRGGLPSGANVLTF. The chain joins TRBV6-1 to TRBJ2-6; TCRdb's D gene call, TRBD1, goes unchecked for lack of DNA. The CDR3 runs 19 residues. CDR1 MNHNS and CDR2 SASEGT come from the germline V gene.

The chain has TRBV7-2 and TRBJ1-4; the TCRdb call, TRBD1, lacks DNA for checking. This CDR3 has 15 amino acids. Germline-derived CDR1 and CDR2 are SGHTA and FQGNSA. The CDR3 loop reads CASSPRTGGLEKLFF.

The chain uses TRBV24-1 and TRBJ1-1. The CDR3 runs to 14 residues. Germline lookup yields CDR1 KGHDR and CDR2 SFDVKD. CDR3 amino acids: CATSDNTKNTEAFF.

The V and J genes are TRBV9 and TRBJ1-1. CDR1 is SGDLS and CDR2 is YYNGEE in the germline V gene. This CDR3 spans 14 amino acids. The CDR3 region is CASSVGNLNAEAFF.

This CDR3 is CSAREWGEKLFF. The chain has TRBV20-1 and TRBJ1-4. CDR1 is DFQATT and CDR2 is SNEGSKA in the germline V gene (reference sequence). The CDR3 is 12 residues long.

The gene calls are TRBV12-3 or TRBV12-4 and TRBJ1-4. This CDR3 comprises 12 residues. CDR3 protein: CASSPHNEKLFF.

The CDR3 reads CASSIGGNTGELFF. The rearrangement links TRBV19 to TRBJ2-2. This CDR3 has 14 residues. The germline V gene has CDR1 LNHDA and CDR2 SQIVND (reference sequence). Supplemented by reference TRBV19 and TRBJ2-2, the full variable domain reads DGGITQSPKYLFRKEGQNVTLSCEQNLNHDAMYWYRQDPGQGLRLIYYSQIVNDFQKGDIAEGYSVSREKKESFPLTVTSAQKNPTAFYLCASSIGGNTGELFFGEGSRLTVL.

This chain links TRBV14 with TRBJ1-1. This CDR3 is 16 amino acids long. Germline loops: CDR1 SGHDN, CDR2 FVKESK. The CDR3 sequence: CASSQALSGGGTEAFF.

The chain uses TRBV5-1 and TRBJ2-1; TCRdb outputs TRBD1, but without DNA this stays unchecked. Germline V gene lookup returns CDR1 SGHRS and CDR2 YFSETQ. The CDR3 runs to 17 residues. CDR3: CASSDNLQGLSYNEQFF.

The rearrangement uses TRBV20-1 and TRBJ2-7; without DNA, the TCRdb call of TRBD1 cannot be checked. The CDR3 sequence is 14 residues long. CDR1 is DFQATT and CDR2 is SNEGSKA in the germline V gene (reference sequence). CDR3 protein: CSASRTGAVYEQYF.

The CDR3 is CASSPPIGEPGYGYTF. The chain carries TRBV7-9 and TRBJ1-2; TCRdb lists TRBD1, though no DNA is available to test this call. Germline assignment: CDR1 SEHNR and CDR2 FQNEAQ (reference sequence). This CDR3 is built from 16 residues.

The chain carries TRBV6-1 and TRBJ2-5. Germline CDR1 and CDR2: MNHNS and SASEGT. This CDR3 is built from 14 residues. The CDR3: CASTTTGNQETQYF.

The chain carries TRBV18 and TRBJ2-3; TCRdb returns TRBD2, unconfirmable since there is no DNA. The CDR3 spans 15 residues. The germline CDR1 and CDR2 sequences are KGHSH and LQKENI. The CDR3 protein is CASSPPIAGGPSQYF. Variable domain in full (rest from reference TRBV18 and TRBJ2-3): NAGVMQNPRHLVRRRGQEARLRCSPMKGHSHVYWYRQLPEEGLKFMVYLQKENIIDESGMPKERFSAEFPKEGPSILRIQQVVRGDSAAYFCASSPPIAGGPSQYFGPGTRLTVL.

This sequence joins TRBV20-1 and TRBJ1-6; the TCRdb D gene call, TRBD1, has no DNA to confirm it. The germline V gene encodes CDR1 DFQATT and CDR2 SNEGSKA (reference sequence). The CDR3 spans 17 residues. This chain's CDR3 is CSARIMTGKSYNSPLHF.

CDR3 sequence: CASSLTSGGISYNEQFF. The rearrangement joins TRBV7-3 to TRBJ2-1; TCRdb designates TRBD2, a call that cannot be tested without DNA. CDR3 length: 17 residues. The germline gives CDR1 SGHTA, CDR2 FQGTGA.

The V call is TRBV27, the J call TRBJ2-2. The germline V gene encodes CDR1 MNHEY and CDR2 SMNVEV (reference sequence). The CDR3 spans 14 residues. The CDR3 is CASSLWPPTGELFF.

The gene calls are TRBV7-9 and TRBJ2-3; lacking DNA, the TRBD1 call made by TCRdb goes unchecked. The CDR3 is made up of 16 amino acids. The germline V gene encodes CDR1 SEHNR and CDR2 FQNEAQ (reference sequence). CDR3 residues: CASSWVRGASADTQYF.